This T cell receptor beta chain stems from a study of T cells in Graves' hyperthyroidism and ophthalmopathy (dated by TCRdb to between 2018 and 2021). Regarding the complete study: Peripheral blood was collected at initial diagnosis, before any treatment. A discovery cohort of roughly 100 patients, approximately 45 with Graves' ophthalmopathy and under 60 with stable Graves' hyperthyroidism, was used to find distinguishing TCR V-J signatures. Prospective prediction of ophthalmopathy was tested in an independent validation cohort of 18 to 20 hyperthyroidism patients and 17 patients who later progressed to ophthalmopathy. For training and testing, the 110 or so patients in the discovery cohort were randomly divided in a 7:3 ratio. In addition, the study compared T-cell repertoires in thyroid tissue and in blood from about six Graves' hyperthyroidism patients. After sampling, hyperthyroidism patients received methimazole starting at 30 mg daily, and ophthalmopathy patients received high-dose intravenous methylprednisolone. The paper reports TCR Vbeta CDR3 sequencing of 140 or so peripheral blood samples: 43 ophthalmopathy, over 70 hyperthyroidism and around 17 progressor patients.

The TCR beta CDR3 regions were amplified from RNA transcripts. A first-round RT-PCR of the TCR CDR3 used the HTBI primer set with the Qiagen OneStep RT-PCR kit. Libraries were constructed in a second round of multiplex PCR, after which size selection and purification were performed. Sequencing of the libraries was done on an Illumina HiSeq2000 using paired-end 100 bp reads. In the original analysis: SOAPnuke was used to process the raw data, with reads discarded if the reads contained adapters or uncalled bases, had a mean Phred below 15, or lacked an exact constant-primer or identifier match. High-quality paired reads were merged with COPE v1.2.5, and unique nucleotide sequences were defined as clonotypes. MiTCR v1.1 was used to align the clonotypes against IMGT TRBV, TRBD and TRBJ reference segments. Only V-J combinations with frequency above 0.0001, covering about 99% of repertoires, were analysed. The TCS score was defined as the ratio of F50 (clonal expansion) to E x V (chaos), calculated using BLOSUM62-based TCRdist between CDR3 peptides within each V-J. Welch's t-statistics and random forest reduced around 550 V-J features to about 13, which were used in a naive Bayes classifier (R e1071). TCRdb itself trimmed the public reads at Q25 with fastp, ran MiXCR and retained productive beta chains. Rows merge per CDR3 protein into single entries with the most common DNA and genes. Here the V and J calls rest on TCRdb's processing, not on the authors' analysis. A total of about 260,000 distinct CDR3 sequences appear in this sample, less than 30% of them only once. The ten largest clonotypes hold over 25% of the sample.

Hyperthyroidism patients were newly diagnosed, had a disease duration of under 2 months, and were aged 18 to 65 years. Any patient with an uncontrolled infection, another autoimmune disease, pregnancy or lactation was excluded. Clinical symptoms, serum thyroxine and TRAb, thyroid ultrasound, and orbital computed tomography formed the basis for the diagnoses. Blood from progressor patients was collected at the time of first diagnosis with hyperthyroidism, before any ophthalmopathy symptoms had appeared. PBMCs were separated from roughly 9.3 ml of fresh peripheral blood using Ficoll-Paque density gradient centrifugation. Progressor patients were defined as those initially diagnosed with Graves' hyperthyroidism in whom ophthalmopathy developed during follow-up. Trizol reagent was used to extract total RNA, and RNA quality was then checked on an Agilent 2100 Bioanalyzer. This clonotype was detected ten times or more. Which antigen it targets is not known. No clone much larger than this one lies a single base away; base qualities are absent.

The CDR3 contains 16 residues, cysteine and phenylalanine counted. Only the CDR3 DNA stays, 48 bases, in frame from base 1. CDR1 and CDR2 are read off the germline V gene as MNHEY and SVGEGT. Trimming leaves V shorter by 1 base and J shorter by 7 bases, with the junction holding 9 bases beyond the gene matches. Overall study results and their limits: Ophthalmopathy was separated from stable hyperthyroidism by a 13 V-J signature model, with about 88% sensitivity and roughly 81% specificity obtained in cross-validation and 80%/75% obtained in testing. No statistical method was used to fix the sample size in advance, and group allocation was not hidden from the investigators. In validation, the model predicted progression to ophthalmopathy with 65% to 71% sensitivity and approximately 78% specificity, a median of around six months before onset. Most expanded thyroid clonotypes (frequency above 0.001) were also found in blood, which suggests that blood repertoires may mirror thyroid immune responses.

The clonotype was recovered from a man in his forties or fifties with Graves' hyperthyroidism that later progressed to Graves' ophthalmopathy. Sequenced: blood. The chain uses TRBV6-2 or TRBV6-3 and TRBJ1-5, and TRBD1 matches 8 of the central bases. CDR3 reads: CASSYLAGGVWQPQHF. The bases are TGTGCCAGCAGTTACTTGGCAGGGGGCGTTTGGCAGCCCCAGCATTTT.